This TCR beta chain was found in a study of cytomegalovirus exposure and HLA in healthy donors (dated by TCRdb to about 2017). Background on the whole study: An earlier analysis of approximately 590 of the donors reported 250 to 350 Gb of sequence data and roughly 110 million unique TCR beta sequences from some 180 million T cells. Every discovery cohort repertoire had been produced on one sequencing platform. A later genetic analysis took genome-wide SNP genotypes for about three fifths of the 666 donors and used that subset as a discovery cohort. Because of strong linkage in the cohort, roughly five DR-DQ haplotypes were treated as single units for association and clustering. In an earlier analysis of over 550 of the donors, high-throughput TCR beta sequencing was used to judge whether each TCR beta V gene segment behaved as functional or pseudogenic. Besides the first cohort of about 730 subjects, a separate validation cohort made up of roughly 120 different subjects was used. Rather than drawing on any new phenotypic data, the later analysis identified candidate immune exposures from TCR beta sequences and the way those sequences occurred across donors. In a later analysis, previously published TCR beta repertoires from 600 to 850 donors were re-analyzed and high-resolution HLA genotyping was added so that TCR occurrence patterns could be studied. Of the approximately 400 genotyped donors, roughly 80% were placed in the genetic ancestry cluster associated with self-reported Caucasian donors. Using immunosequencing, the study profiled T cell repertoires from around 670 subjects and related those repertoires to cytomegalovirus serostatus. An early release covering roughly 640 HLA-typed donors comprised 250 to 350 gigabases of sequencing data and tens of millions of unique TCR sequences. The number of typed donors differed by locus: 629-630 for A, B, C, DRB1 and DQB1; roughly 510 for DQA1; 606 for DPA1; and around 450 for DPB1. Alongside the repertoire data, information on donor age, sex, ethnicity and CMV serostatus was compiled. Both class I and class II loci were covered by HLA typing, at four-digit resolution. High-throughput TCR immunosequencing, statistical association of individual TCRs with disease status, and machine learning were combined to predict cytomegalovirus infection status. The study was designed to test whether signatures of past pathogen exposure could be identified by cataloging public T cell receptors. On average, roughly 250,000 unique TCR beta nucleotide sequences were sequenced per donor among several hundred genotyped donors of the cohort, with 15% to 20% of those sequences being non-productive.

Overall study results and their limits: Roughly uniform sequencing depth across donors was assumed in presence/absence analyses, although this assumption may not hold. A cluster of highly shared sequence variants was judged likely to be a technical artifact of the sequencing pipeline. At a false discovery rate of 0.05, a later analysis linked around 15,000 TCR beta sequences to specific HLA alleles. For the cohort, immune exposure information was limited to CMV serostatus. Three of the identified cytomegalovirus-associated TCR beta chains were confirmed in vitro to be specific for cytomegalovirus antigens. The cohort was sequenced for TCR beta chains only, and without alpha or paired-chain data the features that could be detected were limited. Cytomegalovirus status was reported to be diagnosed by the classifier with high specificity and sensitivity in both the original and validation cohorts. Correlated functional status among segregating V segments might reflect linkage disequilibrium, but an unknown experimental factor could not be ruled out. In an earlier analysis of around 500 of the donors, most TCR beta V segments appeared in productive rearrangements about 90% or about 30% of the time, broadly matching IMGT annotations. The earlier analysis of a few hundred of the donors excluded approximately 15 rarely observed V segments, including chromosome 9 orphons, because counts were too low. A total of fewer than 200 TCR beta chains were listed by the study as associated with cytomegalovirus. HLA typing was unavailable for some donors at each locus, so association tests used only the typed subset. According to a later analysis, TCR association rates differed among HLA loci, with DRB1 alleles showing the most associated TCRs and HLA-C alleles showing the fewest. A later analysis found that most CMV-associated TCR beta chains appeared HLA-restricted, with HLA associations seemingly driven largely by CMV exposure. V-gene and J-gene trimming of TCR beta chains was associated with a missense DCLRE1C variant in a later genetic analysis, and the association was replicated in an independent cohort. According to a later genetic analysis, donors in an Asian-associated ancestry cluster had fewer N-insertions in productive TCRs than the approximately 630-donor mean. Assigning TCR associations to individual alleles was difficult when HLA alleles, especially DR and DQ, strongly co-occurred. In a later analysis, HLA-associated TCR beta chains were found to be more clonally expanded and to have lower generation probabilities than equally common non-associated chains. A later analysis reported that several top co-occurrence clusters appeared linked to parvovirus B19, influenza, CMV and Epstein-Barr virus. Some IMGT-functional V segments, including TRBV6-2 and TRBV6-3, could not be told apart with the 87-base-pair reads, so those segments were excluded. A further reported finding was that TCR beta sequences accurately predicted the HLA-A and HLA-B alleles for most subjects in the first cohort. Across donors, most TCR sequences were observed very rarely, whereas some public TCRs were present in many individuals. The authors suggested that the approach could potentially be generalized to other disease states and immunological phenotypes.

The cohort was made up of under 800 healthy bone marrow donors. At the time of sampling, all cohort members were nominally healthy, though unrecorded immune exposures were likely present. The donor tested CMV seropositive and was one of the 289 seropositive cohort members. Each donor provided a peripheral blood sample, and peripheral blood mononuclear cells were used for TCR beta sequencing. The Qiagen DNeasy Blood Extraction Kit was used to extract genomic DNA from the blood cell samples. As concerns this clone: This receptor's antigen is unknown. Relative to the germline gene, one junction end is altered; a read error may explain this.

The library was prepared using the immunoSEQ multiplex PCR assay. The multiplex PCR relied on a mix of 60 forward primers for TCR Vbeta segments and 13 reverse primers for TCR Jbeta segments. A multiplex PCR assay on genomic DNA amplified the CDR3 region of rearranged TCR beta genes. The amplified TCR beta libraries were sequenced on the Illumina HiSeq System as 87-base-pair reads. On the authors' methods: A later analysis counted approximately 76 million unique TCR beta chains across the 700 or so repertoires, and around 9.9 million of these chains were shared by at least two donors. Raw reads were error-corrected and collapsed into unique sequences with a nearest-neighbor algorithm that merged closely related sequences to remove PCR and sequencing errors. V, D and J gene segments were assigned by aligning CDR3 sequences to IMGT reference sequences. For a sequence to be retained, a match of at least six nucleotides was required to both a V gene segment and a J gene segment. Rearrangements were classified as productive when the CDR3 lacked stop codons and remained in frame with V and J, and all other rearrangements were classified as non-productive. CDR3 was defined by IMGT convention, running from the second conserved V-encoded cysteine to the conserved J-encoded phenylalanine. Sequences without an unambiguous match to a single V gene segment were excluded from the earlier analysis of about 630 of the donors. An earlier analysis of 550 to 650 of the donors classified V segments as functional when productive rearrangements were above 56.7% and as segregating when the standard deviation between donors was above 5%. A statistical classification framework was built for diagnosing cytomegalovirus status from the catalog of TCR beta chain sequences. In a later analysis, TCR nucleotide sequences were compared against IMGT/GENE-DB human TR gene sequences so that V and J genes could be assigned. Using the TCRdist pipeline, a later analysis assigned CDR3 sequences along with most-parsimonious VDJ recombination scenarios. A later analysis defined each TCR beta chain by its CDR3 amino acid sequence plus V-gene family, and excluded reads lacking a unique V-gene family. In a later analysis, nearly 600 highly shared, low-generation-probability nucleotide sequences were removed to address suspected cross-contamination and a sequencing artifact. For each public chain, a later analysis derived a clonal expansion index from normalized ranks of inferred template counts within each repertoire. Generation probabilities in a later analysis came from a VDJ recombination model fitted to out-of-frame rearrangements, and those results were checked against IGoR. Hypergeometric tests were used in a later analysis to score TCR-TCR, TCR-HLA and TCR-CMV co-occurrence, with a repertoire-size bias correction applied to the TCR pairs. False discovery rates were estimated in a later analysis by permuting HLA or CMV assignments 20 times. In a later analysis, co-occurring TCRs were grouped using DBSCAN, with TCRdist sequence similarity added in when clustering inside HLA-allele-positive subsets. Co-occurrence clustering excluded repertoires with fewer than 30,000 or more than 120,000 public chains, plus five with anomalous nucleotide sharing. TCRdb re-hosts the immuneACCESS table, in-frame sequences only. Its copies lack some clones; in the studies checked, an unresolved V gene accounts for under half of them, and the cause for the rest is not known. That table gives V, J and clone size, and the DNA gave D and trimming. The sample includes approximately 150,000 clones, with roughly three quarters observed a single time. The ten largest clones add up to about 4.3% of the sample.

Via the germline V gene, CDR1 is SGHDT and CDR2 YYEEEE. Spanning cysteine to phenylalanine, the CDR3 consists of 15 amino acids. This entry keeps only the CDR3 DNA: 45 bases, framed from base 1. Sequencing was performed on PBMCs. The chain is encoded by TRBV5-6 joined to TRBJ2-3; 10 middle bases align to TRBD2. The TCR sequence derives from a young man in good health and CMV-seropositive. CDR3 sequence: CASSLESGRAVNPFF. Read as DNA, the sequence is TGTGCCAGCAGCTTGGAAAGCGGGAGGGCGGTTAACCCTTTTTTT.